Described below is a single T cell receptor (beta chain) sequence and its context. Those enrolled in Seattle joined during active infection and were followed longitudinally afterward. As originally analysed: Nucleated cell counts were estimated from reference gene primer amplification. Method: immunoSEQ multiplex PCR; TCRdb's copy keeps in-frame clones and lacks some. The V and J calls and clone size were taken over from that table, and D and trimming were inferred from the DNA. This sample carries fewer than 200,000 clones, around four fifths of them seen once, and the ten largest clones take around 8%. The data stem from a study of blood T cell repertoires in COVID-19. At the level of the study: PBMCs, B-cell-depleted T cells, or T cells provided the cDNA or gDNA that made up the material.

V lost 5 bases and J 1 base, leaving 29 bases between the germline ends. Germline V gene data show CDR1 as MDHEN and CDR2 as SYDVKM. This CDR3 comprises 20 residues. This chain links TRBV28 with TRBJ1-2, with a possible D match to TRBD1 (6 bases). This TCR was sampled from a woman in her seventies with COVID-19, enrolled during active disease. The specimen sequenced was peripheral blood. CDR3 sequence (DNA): TGTGCCAGCAGTGCACAACTATACCCCTCCGGGACACCTAATAACTATGGCTACACCTTC. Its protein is CASSAQLYPSGTPNNYGYTF.